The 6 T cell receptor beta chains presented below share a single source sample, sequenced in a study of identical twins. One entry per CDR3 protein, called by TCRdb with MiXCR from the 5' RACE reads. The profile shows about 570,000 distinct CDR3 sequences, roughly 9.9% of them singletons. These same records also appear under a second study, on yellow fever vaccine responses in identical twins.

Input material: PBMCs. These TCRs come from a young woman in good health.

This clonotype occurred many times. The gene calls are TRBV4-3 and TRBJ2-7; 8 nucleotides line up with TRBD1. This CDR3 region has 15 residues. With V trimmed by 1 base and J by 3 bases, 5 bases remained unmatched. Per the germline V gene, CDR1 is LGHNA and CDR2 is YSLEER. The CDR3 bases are TGCGCCAGCAGCCAAGTGGGCGGACAGGGCTACGAGCAGTACTTC. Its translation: CASSQVGGQGYEQYF.

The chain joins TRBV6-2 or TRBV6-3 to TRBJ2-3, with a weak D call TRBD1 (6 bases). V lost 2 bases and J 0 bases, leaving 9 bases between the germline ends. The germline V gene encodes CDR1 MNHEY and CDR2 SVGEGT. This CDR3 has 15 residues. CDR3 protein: CASSYGGPSTDTQYF. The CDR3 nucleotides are TGTGCCAGCAGTTACGGGGGCCCTAGCACAGATACGCAGTATTTT.

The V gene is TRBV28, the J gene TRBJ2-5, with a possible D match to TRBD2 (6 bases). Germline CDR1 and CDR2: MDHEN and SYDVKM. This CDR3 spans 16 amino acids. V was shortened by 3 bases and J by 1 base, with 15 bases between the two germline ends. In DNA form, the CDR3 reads TGTGCCAGCAGTTTCTTCTCGGGAGCTATCCAAGAGACCCAGTACTTC. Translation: CASSFFSGAIQETQYF.

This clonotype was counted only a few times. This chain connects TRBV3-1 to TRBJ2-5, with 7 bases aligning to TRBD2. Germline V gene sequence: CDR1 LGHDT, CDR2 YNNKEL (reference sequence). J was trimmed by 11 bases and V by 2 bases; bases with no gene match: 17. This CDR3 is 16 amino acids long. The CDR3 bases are TGTGCCAGCAGCCAACGTACACCGGGACTAAAGTTGGCTCAGTACTTC. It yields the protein CASSQRTPGLKLAQYF.

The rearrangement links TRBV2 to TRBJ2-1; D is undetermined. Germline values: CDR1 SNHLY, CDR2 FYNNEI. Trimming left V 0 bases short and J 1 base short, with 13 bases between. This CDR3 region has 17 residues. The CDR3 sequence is CASSEATRAGSYNEQFF. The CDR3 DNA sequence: TGTGCCAGCAGTGAAGCGACAAGGGCTGGTTCCTACAATGAGCAGTTCTTC.

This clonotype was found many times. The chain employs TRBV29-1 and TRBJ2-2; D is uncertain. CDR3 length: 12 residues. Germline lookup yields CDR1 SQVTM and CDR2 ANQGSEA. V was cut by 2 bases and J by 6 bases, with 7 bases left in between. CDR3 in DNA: TGCAGCGTTGAATGGCCGCCCGGGGAGCTGTTTTTT. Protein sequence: CSVEWPPGELFF.